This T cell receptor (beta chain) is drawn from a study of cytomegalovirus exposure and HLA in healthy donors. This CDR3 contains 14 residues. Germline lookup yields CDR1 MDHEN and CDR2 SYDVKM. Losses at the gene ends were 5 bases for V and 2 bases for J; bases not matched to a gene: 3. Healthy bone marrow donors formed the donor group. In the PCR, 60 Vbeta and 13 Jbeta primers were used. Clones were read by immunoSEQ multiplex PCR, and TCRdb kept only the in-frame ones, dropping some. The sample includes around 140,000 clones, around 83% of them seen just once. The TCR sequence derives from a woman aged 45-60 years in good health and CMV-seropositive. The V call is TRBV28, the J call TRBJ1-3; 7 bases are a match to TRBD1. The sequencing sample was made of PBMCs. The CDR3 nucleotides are TGTGCCAGCAGTCCTCAGGGGGCTGGAAACACCATATATTTT. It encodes CASSPQGAGNTIYF.